This T cell receptor beta chain derives from a study of early T cells in non-severe SARS-CoV-2 infection. About the research overall: Sequencing targeted bulk RNA from unsorted whole blood, leaving chains unpaired. Study outcomes and limitations: Anti-spike CD8 responses were favored by VDJdb matching, which missed private and CD4 specificities.

V lost 5 bases and J 6 bases, leaving 14 bases between the germline ends. CDR1 is GTSNPN and CDR2 is SVGIG in the germline V gene (reference sequence). The CDR3 contains 14 residues. Concerning this clonotype itself: Antigen unknown.

Individually, cDNA molecules had unique molecular identifiers attached to them. TCRdb used MiXCR to reprocess the 5' RACE reads, holding one entry per CDR3 protein. The table has around 80,000 distinct CDR3 sequences, roughly 12% seen once. The sample was whole blood. The chain combines TRBV30 with TRBJ1-6, with TRBD1 as a possible D gene (6 bases). This receptor was identified in an adult who was a healthcare worker with PCR-confirmed SARS-CoV-2 infection or an uninfected control (not recorded which). The CDR3 loop reads CAWDRGGPNSPLHF. For the CDR3, the DNA is TGTGCCTGGGATCGCGGGGGCCCTAATTCACCCCTCCACTTT.